A selection of T cell receptor beta chains follows, all from one sample in a study of blood T cell repertoires in COVID-19. Sequencing used immunoSEQ multiplex PCR; TCRdb keeps in-frame clones, though not all of them. The sample has around 180,000 clones; about 85% are singletons. Sequenced: peripheral blood. These receptors all come from a woman aged 25-40 years with active or convalescent COVID-19. The CDR3 runs from the conserved cysteine through the conserved F or W. A D gene is named only where the DNA matches it firmly. Clone size, where shown, is once, few, many, or a class for clones that have expanded.

d_gene,j_gene,v_gene,abundance,CDR3nt,CDR3aa
TRBD1,TRBJ2-1,TRBV5-4,NA,TGTGCCAGCAGCTTGGACAGGGGTGGTGAGCAGTTCTTC,CASSLDRGGEQFF
TRBD2,TRBJ2-5,TRBV7-2,NA,TGTGCCAGCAGCTCCGGGGGACTAGCGGGAGGTGCAGGAAAGACCCAGTACTTC,CASSSGGLAGGAGKTQYF
TRBD1,TRBJ1-2,TRBV14,NA,TGTGCCAGCAGCCAAAAGGGGGCGACTAACTATGGCTACACCTTC,CASSQKGATNYGYTF
NA,TRBJ1-1,TRBV6-5,NA,TGTGCCAGCAGCCAACAGGGGAACACTGAAGCTTTCTTT,CASSQQGNTEAFF
TRBD2,TRBJ2-1,TRBV25-1,NA,TGTGCCAGCAGTGAATATGAGACTAGCGGGAACAATGAGCAGTTCTTC,CASSEYETSGNNEQFF
TRBD2,TRBJ2-1,TRBV4-1,NA,TGCGCCAGCAGCCGAACTAGCGGGGGGGTAGGCGATGAGCAGTTCTTC,CASSRTSGGVGDEQFF
NA,TRBJ2-1,TRBV5-4,NA,TGTGTTGGGGCGAAGGGTAAGAATGAGCAGTTCTTC,CVGAKGKNEQFF
NA,TRBJ2-5,TRBV18,NA,TGTGCCAGCTCACCACCGACGGGGCAAGAGACCCAGTACTTC,CASSPPTGQETQYF
TRBD1,TRBJ1-5,TRBV18,NA,TGTGCCAGCTCATCTACAGGGGGGATGGGGCCCCAGCATTTT,CASSSTGGMGPQHF
NA,TRBJ1-2,TRBV29-1,NA,TGCAGCGTTGGACAGAATTACTATGGCTACACCTTC,CSVGQNYYGYTF
TRBD2,TRBJ2-3,TRBV6-2/TRBV6-3,NA,TGTGCCAGCAGTCCCCTGGGACTAGCTCCCCTGGTGACGCAGTATTTT,CASSPLGLAPLVTQYF
TRBD2,TRBJ2-1,TRBV10-2,NA,TGCGCCAGCAGCACCGGGACTAGCGGGAGAAATGAGCAGTTCTTC,CASSTGTSGRNEQFF
TRBD1,TRBJ2-7,TRBV5-5,many,TGTGCCAGCAGCGAAGACAGGGTAAAGTCGTACGAGCAGTACTTC,CASSEDRVKSYEQYF
TRBD1,TRBJ2-7,TRBV15,once,TGTGCCACCAGCAGAGCAGACAGGGGTTTGTATAACGAGCAGTACTTC,CATSRADRGLYNEQYF
NA,TRBJ2-7,TRBV10-1,NA,TGCGCCAGCAGTGGACTTTCCTACGAGCAGTACTTC,CASSGLSYEQYF
TRBD1,TRBJ1-2,TRBV6-6,NA,TGTGCCAGCAGTTACTCGACAGGGGACGTAAATGGCTACACCTTC,CASSYSTGDVNGYTF
TRBD1,TRBJ1-5,TRBV2,NA,TGTGCCAGCAGCTTACAGGGGAGCAATCAGCCCCAGCATTTT,CASSLQGSNQPQHF
NA,TRBJ1-6,TRBV7-9,NA,TGTGCCAGCAGCGGGTTGACAGGCTATAATTCACCCCTCCACTTT,CASSGLTGYNSPLHF
TRBD2,TRBJ2-2,TRBV7-7,NA,TGTGCTAGCAGCTCCCAAGCGGGAGGGCCGTCCGGGGAGCTGTTTTTT,CASSSQAGGPSGELFF
NA,TRBJ1-2,TRBV4-1,NA,TGCGCCAGCAGCCAAGGTTCGGGACAAAGATATGGCTACACCTTC,CASSQGSGQRYGYTF
TRBD1,TRBJ1-1,TRBV3-1/TRBV3-2,NA,TGTGCCAGCAGCCACATACAGGGGGTAGGAGCTTTCTTT,CASSHIQGVGAFF
NA,TRBJ2-3,TRBV11-3,NA,TGTGCCAGCAGTAAGGGACACTACACAGATACGCAGTATTTT,CASSKGHYTDTQYF
TRBD1,TRBJ1-1,TRBV5-6,NA,TGTGCCAGCAGCTTGGGTTGGACAGGGAACACTGAAGCTTTCTTT,CASSLGWTGNTEAFF
TRBD1,TRBJ2-7,TRBV5-4,NA,TGTGCCAGCAGCAAACAGGGGGCGCAGTACGAGCAGTACTTC,CASSKQGAQYEQYF
NA,TRBJ2-7,TRBV7-9,NA,TGTGCCAGCAGCTTACGTCTAGCGAACTCCTACGAGCAGTACTTC,CASSLRLANSYEQYF
TRBD2,TRBJ2-5,TRBV15,NA,TGTGCCACCAGCGTCGGACTAGCGGGGGGAACCCAAGAGACCCAGTACTTC,CATSVGLAGGTQETQYF
TRBD1,TRBJ1-4,TRBV27,few,TGTGCCAGCAGTTCGCAACAGGGGGTTAGGGAAAAACTGTTTTTT,CASSSQQGVREKLFF
NA,TRBJ1-2,TRBV28,NA,TGTGCCAGCAGTGAAGTAGGGGCTAACTATGGCTACACCTTC,CASSEVGANYGYTF
TRBD1,TRBJ2-5,TRBV3-1/TRBV3-2,NA,TGTGCCAGCAGCCAGGACAGGAGACGTGGGGAGACCCAGTACTTC,CASSQDRRRGETQYF